A selection of T cell receptor beta chains follows, all from one sample in a study of patients and donors after allogeneic stem cell transplantation. TCRdb independently ran MiXCR on the RT-PCR reads; one entry per CDR3 protein. The table records tens of thousands of distinct CDR3 sequences, 4% to 5% of them present only once. Material for sequencing was blood, either unsorted or a sorted T cell fraction (not recorded which). Receptors were obtained from a human donor who was either an allogeneic HSCT recipient or a stem cell or donor lymphocyte infusion donor (not recorded which). It is not recorded whose cells these are; they may come from a transplant donor. Both conserved end residues are part of each CDR3. Each record gives: clone size, D gene, J gene, V gene, CDR3 protein, CDR3 DNA. A D gene is named only where the DNA matches it firmly. Only some rows state a clone size, as once, few, many or a class for expanded clones.

abundance: many; d_gene: NA; j_gene: TRBJ2-3; v_gene: TRBV30; CDR3aa: CAWKDRVSTDTQYF; CDR3nt: TGTGCCTGGAAAGACCGCGTATCAACAGATACGCAGTATTTT
abundance: many; d_gene: NA; j_gene: TRBJ2-2; v_gene: TRBV5-1; CDR3aa: CASSPPLGRGGELFF; CDR3nt: TGCGCCAGCAGCCCCCCCTTGGGGCGTGGCGGGGAGCTGTTTTTT
abundance: many; d_gene: TRBD2; j_gene: TRBJ2-1; v_gene: TRBV25-1; CDR3aa: CASSEPPGAGGYYNEQFF; CDR3nt: TGTGCCAGCAGTGAACCTCCGGGGGCGGGGGGTTACTACAATGAGCAGTTCTTC
abundance: many; d_gene: NA; j_gene: TRBJ2-5; v_gene: TRBV20-1; CDR3aa: CSARRGEQGETQYF; CDR3nt: TGCAGTGCTAGACGGGGAGAACAAGGGGAGACCCAGTACTTC
abundance: many; d_gene: NA; j_gene: TRBJ2-5; v_gene: TRBV19; CDR3aa: CASSPTRTEETQYF; CDR3nt: TGTGCCAGTAGTCCTACTAGGACCGAAGAGACCCAGTACTTC
abundance: medium-sized; d_gene: TRBD2; j_gene: TRBJ2-7; v_gene: TRBV7-9; CDR3aa: CASSFSSGGEQYF; CDR3nt: TGTGCCAGCAGCTTCTCTAGCGGGGGCGAGCAGTACTTC
abundance: NA; d_gene: NA; j_gene: TRBJ2-6; v_gene: TRBV10-3; CDR3aa: CAISAGSFSSGANVLTF; CDR3nt: TGTGCCATCAGTGCGGGCAGTTTCTCTTCTGGGGCCAACGTCCTGACTTTC
abundance: few; d_gene: NA; j_gene: TRBJ2-6; v_gene: TRBV5-1; CDR3aa: CASSSYSYSGANVLTF; CDR3nt: TGCGCCAGCAGCTCGTATAGTTACTCTGGGGCCAACGTCCTGACTTTC
abundance: many; d_gene: NA; j_gene: TRBJ2-7; v_gene: TRBV2; CDR3aa: CASRGAIYEQYF; CDR3nt: TGTGCCAGCAGAGGCGCGATCTACGAGCAGTACTTC
abundance: many; d_gene: TRBD1; j_gene: TRBJ1-4; v_gene: TRBV6-1; CDR3aa: CASRPTGGGTNEKLFF; CDR3nt: TGTGCCAGCAGGCCGACAGGGGGCGGAACTAATGAAAAACTGTTTTTT
abundance: few; d_gene: NA; j_gene: TRBJ2-2; v_gene: TRBV20-1; CDR3aa: CSAREGSDTGELFF; CDR3nt: TGCAGTGCTAGAGAGGGATCGGACACCGGGGAGCTGTTTTTT
abundance: NA; d_gene: NA; j_gene: TRBJ1-1; v_gene: TRBV19; CDR3aa: CASSPQTGSEAFF; CDR3nt: TGTGCCAGTAGTCCCCAGACAGGTAGTGAAGCTTTCTTT
abundance: NA; d_gene: TRBD1; j_gene: TRBJ2-6; v_gene: TRBV19; CDR3aa: CASSLRQGAGANVLTF; CDR3nt: TGTGCCAGTAGTCTGAGACAGGGGGCTGGGGCCAACGTCCTGACTTTC
abundance: many; d_gene: TRBD1; j_gene: TRBJ1-1; v_gene: TRBV4-1; CDR3aa: CASSQAGTAFAFF; CDR3nt: TGCGCCAGCAGCCAAGCCGGGACAGCCTTCGCTTTCTTT
abundance: many; d_gene: NA; j_gene: TRBJ2-5; v_gene: TRBV5-6; CDR3aa: CASSRDETWETQYF; CDR3nt: TGTGCCAGCAGCCGGGACGAGACCTGGGAGACCCAGTACTTC
abundance: NA; d_gene: NA; j_gene: TRBJ1-6; v_gene: TRBV27; CDR3aa: CASADIYNSPLHF; CDR3nt: TGTGCCAGCGCAGACATATATAATTCACCCCTCCACTTT
abundance: many; d_gene: NA; j_gene: TRBJ1-6; v_gene: TRBV9; CDR3aa: CASSQGRGSDNSPLHF; CDR3nt: TGTGCCAGCAGCCAGGGGCGGGGGTCCGATAATTCACCCCTCCACTTT
abundance: many; d_gene: NA; j_gene: TRBJ2-2; v_gene: TRBV5-6; CDR3aa: CASSLGGRNTGELFF; CDR3nt: TGTGCCAGCAGCTTGGGGGGCCGTAACACCGGGGAGCTGTTTTTT
abundance: many; d_gene: NA; j_gene: TRBJ1-1; v_gene: TRBV7-9; CDR3aa: CASSSPTVRGPNTEAFF; CDR3nt: TGTGCCAGCAGCTCCCCGACAGTGAGGGGCCCAAACACTGAAGCTTTCTTT
abundance: many; d_gene: NA; j_gene: TRBJ1-4; v_gene: TRBV5-1; CDR3aa: CASSHRFAEKLFF; CDR3nt: TGCGCCAGCAGCCACCGTTTTGCGGAAAAACTGTTTTTT
abundance: few; d_gene: NA; j_gene: TRBJ1-5; v_gene: TRBV9; CDR3aa: CASSATASNQPQHF; CDR3nt: TGTGCCAGCAGCGCGACAGCAAGCAATCAGCCCCAGCATTTT
abundance: many; d_gene: NA; j_gene: TRBJ1-5; v_gene: TRBV20-1; CDR3aa: CSATGEGVNQPQHF; CDR3nt: TGCAGTGCTACAGGGGAAGGGGTAAATCAGCCCCAGCATTTT
abundance: few; d_gene: TRBD2; j_gene: TRBJ2-7; v_gene: TRBV20-1; CDR3aa: CSALRGGGQSYEQYF; CDR3nt: TGCAGTGCACTCCGCGGGGGAGGACAATCCTACGAGCAGTACTTC
abundance: NA; d_gene: TRBD2; j_gene: TRBJ2-3; v_gene: TRBV9; CDR3aa: CASSPRLALTDTQYF; CDR3nt: TGTGCCAGCAGCCCCCGACTAGCCCTCACAGATACGCAGTATTTT
abundance: many; d_gene: NA; j_gene: TRBJ2-1; v_gene: TRBV7-9; CDR3aa: CASSLALGPSNEQFF; CDR3nt: TGTGCCAGCAGCTTAGCCCTCGGACCCTCCAATGAGCAGTTCTTC
abundance: few; d_gene: NA; j_gene: TRBJ1-1; v_gene: TRBV9; CDR3aa: CASSADPLNTEAFF; CDR3nt: TGTGCCAGCAGCGCCGACCCCCTGAACACTGAAGCTTTCTTT
abundance: many; d_gene: NA; j_gene: TRBJ1-1; v_gene: TRBV5-1; CDR3aa: CASGRRAGTEAFF; CDR3nt: TGCGCCAGTGGGAGGAGGGCCGGCACTGAAGCTTTCTTT
abundance: many; d_gene: NA; j_gene: TRBJ2-1; v_gene: TRBV7-2; CDR3aa: CASSLTRGNEQFF; CDR3nt: TGTGCCAGCAGCCTCACACGGGGCAATGAGCAGTTCTTC
abundance: many; d_gene: NA; j_gene: TRBJ2-3; v_gene: TRBV7-9; CDR3aa: CASTTWTDTATQYF; CDR3nt: TGTGCCAGCACCACGTGGACAGACACGGCTACGCAGTATTTT